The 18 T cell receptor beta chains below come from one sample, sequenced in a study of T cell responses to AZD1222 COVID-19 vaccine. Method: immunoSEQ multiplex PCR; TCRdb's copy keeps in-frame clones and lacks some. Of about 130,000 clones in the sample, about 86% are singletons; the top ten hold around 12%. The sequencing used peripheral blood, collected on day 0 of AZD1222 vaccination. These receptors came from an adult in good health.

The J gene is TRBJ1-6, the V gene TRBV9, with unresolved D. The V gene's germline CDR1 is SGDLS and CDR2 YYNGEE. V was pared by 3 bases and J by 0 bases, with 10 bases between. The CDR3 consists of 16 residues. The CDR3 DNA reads TGTGCCAGCAGCGCAGTAGCCAGCTCCTATAATTCACCCCTCCACTTT. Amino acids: CASSAVASSYNSPLHF.

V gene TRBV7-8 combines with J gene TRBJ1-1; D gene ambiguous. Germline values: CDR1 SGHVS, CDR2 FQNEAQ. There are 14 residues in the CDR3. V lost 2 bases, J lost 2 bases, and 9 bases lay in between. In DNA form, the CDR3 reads TGTGCCAGCAGCTTACTTGGTCTTAACACTGAAGCTTTCTTT. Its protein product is CASSLLGLNTEAFF. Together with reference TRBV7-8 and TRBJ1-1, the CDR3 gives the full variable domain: GAGVSQSPRYKVAKRGQDVALRCDPISGHVSLFWYQQALGQGPEFLTYFQNEAQLDKSGLPSDRFFAERPEGSVSTLKIQRTQQEDSAVYLCASSLLGLNTEAFFGQGTRLTVV.

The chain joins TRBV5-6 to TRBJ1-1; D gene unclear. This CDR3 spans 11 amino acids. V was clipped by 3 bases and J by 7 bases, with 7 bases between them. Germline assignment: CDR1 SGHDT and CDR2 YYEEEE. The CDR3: CASSSEVEAFF. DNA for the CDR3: TGTGCCAGCAGCTCGGAGGTTGAAGCTTTCTTT.

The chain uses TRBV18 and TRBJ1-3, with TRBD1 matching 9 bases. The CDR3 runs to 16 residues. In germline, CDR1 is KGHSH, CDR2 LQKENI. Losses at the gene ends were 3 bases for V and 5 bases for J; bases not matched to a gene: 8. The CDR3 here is CASSPVTGGVRNTIYF. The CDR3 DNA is TGTGCCAGCTCACCCGTGACAGGGGGAGTACGAAACACCATATATTTT. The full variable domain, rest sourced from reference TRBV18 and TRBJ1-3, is NAGVMQNPRHLVRRRGQEARLRCSPMKGHSHVYWYRQLPEEGLKFMVYLQKENIIDESGMPKERFSAEFPKEGPSILRIQQVVRGDSAAYFCASSPVTGGVRNTIYFGEGSWLTVV.

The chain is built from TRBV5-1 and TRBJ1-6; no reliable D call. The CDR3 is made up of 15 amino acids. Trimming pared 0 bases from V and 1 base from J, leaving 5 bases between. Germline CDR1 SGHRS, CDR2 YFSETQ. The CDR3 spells CASSLDGSYNSPLHF. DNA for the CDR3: TGCGCCAGCAGCTTGGACGGTTCCTATAATTCACCCCTCCACTTT. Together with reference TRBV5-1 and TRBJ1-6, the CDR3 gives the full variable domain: KAGVTQTPRYLIKTRGQQVTLSCSPISGHRSVSWYQQTPGQGLQFLFEYFSETQRNKGNFPGRFSGRQFSNSRSEMNVSTLELGDSALYLCASSLDGSYNSPLHFGNGTRLTVT.

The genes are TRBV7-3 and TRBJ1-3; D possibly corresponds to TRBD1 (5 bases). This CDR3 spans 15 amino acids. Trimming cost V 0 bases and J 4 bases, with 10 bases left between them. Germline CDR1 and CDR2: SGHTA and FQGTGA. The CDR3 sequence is CASSLTGGAGNTIYF. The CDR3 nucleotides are TGTGCCAGCAGCTTAACGGGAGGGGCAGGAAACACCATATATTTT.

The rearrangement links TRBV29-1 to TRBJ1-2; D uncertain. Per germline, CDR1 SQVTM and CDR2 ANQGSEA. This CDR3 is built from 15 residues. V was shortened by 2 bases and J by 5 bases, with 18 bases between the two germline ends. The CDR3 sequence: CSVELPQKARYGYTF. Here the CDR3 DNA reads TGCAGCGTTGAACTGCCCCAAAAGGCTAGGTATGGCTACACCTTC.

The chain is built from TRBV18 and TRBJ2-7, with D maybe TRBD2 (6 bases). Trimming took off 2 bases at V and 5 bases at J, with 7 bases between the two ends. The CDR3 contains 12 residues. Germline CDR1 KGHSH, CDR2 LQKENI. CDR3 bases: TGTGCCAGCTCACCAGGGGGGAACGAGCAGTACTTC. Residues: CASSPGGNEQYF.

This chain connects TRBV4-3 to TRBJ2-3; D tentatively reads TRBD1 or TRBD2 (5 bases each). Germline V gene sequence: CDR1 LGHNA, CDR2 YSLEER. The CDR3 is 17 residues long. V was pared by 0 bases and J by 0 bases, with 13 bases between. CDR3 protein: CASSQDGAGHSTDTQYF. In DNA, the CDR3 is TGCGCCAGCAGCCAAGATGGGGCGGGTCATAGCACAGATACGCAGTATTTT.

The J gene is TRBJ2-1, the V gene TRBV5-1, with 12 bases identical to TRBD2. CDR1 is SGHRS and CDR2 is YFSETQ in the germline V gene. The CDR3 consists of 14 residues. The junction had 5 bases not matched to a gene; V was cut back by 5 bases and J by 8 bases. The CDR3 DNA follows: TGCGCCAGCAGAGGACTAGCGGGAATGTATGAGCAGTTCTTC. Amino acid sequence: CASRGLAGMYEQFF.

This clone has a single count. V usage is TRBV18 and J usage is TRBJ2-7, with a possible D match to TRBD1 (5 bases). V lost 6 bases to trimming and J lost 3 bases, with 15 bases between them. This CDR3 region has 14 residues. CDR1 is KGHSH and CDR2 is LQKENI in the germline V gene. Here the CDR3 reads CASSSAGQGYEQYF. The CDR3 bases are TGTGCCAGCTCGTCCGCAGGTCAGGGCTACGAGCAGTACTTC.

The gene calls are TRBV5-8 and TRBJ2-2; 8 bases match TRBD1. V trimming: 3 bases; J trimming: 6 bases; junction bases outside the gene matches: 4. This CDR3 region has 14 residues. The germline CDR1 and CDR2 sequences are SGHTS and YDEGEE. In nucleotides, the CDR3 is TGTGCCAGCAGCTACAGACAGGGGCCCGGGGAGCTGTTTTTT. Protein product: CASSYRQGPGELFF.

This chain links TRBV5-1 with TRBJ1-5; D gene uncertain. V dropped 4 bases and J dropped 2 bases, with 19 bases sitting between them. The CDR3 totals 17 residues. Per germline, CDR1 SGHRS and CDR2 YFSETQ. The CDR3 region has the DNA TGCGCCAGCAGCCCCACCGCGGGCAATCTCGGCAATCAGCCCCAGCATTTT. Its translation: CASSPTAGNLGNQPQHF.

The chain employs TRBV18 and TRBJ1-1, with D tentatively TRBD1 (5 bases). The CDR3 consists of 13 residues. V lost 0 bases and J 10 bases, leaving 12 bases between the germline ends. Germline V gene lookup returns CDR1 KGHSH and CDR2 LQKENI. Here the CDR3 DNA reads TGTGCCAGCTCACCACCGACAGCAAGCCGAGCTTTCTTT. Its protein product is CASSPPTASRAFF.

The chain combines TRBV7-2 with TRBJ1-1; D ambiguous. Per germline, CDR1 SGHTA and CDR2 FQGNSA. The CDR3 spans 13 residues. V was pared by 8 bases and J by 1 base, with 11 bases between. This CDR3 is CASLVNRNTEAFF. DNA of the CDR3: TGTGCCAGCCTAGTTAATAGGAACACTGAAGCTTTCTTT.

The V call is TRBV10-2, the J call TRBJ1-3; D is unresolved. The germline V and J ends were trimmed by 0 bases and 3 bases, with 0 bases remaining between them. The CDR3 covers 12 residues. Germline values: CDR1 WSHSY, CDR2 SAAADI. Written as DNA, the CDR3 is TGCGCCAGCAGTGAGTCTGGAAACACCATATATTTT. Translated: CASSESGNTIYF.

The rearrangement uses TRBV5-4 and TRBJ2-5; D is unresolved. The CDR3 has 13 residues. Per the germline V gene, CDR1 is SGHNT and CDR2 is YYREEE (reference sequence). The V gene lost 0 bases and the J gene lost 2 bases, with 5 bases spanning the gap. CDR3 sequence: CASSLGPQETQYF. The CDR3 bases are TGTGCCAGCAGCTTGGGACCTCAAGAGACCCAGTACTTC.

The CDR3: CASSSGGGEAFF. CDR3 sequence (DNA): TGTGCCAGCAGCTCGGGCGGGGGAGAAGCTTTCTTT. The chain combines TRBV5-4 with TRBJ1-1; maybe TRBD1 (5 bases). V lost 3 bases to trimming and J lost 8 bases, with 11 bases between them. Germline CDR1 SGHNT, CDR2 YYREEE (reference sequence). The CDR3 length is 12 residues.